These 29 T cell receptor beta chains were all obtained from the same sample, sequenced in a study of blood T cells in healthy people across ages. Primed by a sample-barcoded 5' primer and a J-beta primer mix, a second PCR proceeded for about 6 to 11 cycles. MiXCR, run by TCRdb on the 5' RACE reads, gives a single entry per CDR3 protein. This table has under 2,000,000 distinct CDR3 sequences, around 48% appearing once. Sequenced sample: blood. All receptors derive from a woman aged 40 to 50 in good health.

V gene TRBV20-1 combines with J gene TRBJ1-1; D ambiguous. This CDR3 comprises 14 residues. From germline, CDR1 is DFQATT and CDR2 SNEGSKA (reference sequence). V lost 3 bases to trimming and J lost 2 bases, with 13 bases between them. The CDR3 reads CSARSLDLNTEAFF. The CDR3 DNA reads TGCAGTGCTAGGTCGTTGGACCTTAACACTGAAGCTTTCTTT.

This rearrangement joins TRBV7-9 to TRBJ1-4; 10 positions agree with TRBD1. Germline V gene sequence: CDR1 SEHNR, CDR2 FQNEAQ (reference sequence). This CDR3 comprises 16 residues. Losses at the gene ends were 5 bases for V and 5 bases for J; bases not matched to a gene: 8. The CDR3: CASSGRTGGPNEKLFF. The CDR3 DNA is TGTGCCAGCAGCGGAAGGACAGGGGGACCAAATGAAAAACTGTTTTTT.

As to this clonotype: The junction and the germline gene differ at one end; a read error may be behind it. J is TRBJ2-3 and V is TRBV10-1; D uncertain. There are 15 residues in the CDR3. Germline V gene data show CDR1 as WNHNN and CDR2 as SYGVQD (reference sequence). For the CDR3, the DNA is TGCGCCAGCAGTGAGTCAACAGCAAGCACAGCTACGCAGTATTTT. It specifies CASSESTASTATQYF.

This chain joins TRBV6-2 or TRBV6-3 and TRBJ2-3; possible D gene TRBD1, 6 bases. Germline assignment: CDR1 MNHEY and CDR2 SVGEGT. With 6 bases removed from V and 0 bases from J, the gap between germline ends came to 13 bases. The CDR3 is made up of 15 amino acids. The CDR3 region has the DNA TGTGCCAGCAGAGTGGACAGAGTCAGCACAGATACGCAGTATTTT. Translation: CASRVDRVSTDTQYF.

Concerning this clonotype itself: With a much larger clone just one base away, this may be a read error. The chain is built from TRBV7-3 and TRBJ2-5, with 9 bases lining up with TRBD2. CDR1 is SGHTA and CDR2 is FQGTGA in the germline V gene. This CDR3 contains 15 residues. CDR3 loop: CASSLAGGHQETRYF. CDR3 DNA: TGTGCCAGCAGCTTAGCGGGGGGGCACCAAGAGACCCGGTACTTC.

The V call is TRBV7-9, the J call TRBJ2-1; 9 nucleotides line up with TRBD1. The V gene end was trimmed by 3 bases and the J gene end by 7 bases; junction bases not matched to a gene: 4. CDR3 size: 14 residues. The germline V gene has CDR1 SEHNR and CDR2 FQNEAQ (reference sequence). CDR3 loop: CASSFEQGANEQFF. In DNA, the CDR3 is TGTGCCAGCAGCTTCGAACAGGGGGCGAATGAGCAGTTCTTC.

This clonotype was seen more than once but under ten times. The rearrangement uses TRBV6-2 or TRBV6-3 and TRBJ2-7; possibly TRBD2 for D (6 bases). With 2 bases removed from V and 3 bases from J, the gap between germline ends came to 11 bases. The V gene's germline CDR1 is MNHEY and CDR2 SVGEGT. The CDR3 contains 14 residues. In DNA form, the CDR3 reads TGTGCCAGCAGTTACGGCGGGGACGGCTACGAGCAGTACTTC. Encoded protein: CASSYGGDGYEQYF.

This clonotype was observed a few times. The rearrangement uses TRBV20-1 and TRBJ2-1; D might be TRBD2 (5 bases). V gave up 7 bases and J gave up 6 bases, with 19 bases separating them. From germline, CDR1 is DFQATT and CDR2 SNEGSKA (reference sequence). The length of the CDR3 is 14 residues. Here the CDR3 reads CSGWARHRGNEQFF. The DNA of the CDR3 is TGCAGTGGGTGGGCGCGCCACCGGGGCAATGAGCAGTTCTTC.

As for this clonotype: One end of the junction fails to match germline, which may point to a read error. The CDR3 region is CTTNLGLDFNNEQFF. DNA for the CDR3: TGTACCACCAATCTGGGACTGGACTTCAACAATGAGCAGTTCTTC. The V and J genes are TRBV15 and TRBJ2-1; D is possibly TRBD2 (6 bases). The CDR3 has 15 amino acids. CDR1 is LNHNV and CDR2 is YYDKDF in the germline V gene (reference sequence).

The chain recombines TRBV13 with TRBJ2-5, with D maybe TRBD2 (5 bases). The CDR3 length is 16 residues. Between the trimmed V and J ends, which lost 5 bases and 2 bases, there was a span of 18 bases. Germline V gives CDR1 PRHDT, CDR2 FYEKMQ (reference sequence). This chain's CDR3 is CASSPRRSGDQETQYF. CDR3 sequence (DNA): TGTGCCAGCAGCCCCCGGCGAAGCGGTGATCAAGAGACCCAGTACTTC. The full variable domain, rest sourced from reference TRBV13 and TRBJ2-5, is AAGVIQSPRHLIKEKRETATLKCYPIPRHDTVYWYQQGPGQDPQFLISFYEKMQSDKGSIPDRFSAQQFSDYHSELNMSSLELGDSALYFCASSPRRSGDQETQYFGPGTRLLVL.

The gene calls are TRBV7-9 and TRBJ2-3; the D gene is possibly TRBD1 (6 bases). Germline loops: CDR1 SEHNR, CDR2 FQNEAQ (reference sequence). With 11 bases removed from V and 4 bases from J, the gap between germline ends came to 13 bases. CDR3 length: 12 amino acids. CDR3 sequence (DNA): TGTGCCTCTATAGGGGGACCAGATACGCAGTATTTT. Protein: CASIGGPDTQYF.

This sequence joins TRBV28 and TRBJ2-3, with D perhaps matching TRBD1 or TRBD2 (6 bases each). Trimming left V 5 bases short and J 6 bases short, with 15 bases between. Germline assignment: CDR1 MDHEN and CDR2 SYDVKM. The CDR3 sequence is 14 residues long. The chain's CDR3 is CASSDPGGADTQYF. CDR3 coding DNA: TGTGCCAGCAGTGACCCCGGGGGCGCTGATACGCAGTATTTT.

The chain is built from TRBV20-1 and TRBJ2-5; D may be TRBD1 or TRBD2 (7 bases each). Germline V gene data show CDR1 as DFQATT and CDR2 as SNEGSKA (reference sequence). This CDR3 spans 11 amino acids. The ends were cut back, 8 bases at V and 5 bases at J, with 12 bases in the middle. CDR3: CSQGGAETQYF. The CDR3 coding sequence is TGCAGTCAGGGGGGGGCGGAGACCCAGTACTTC.

This clonotype has a handful of counts. The rearrangement joins TRBV29-1 to TRBJ1-2; tentatively, D is TRBD1 (5 bases). The germline V gene encodes CDR1 SQVTM and CDR2 ANQGSEA. Trimming removed 4 bases from V and 0 bases from J, with 12 bases in between. The CDR3 covers 14 residues. This CDR3 is CSVVGRASNYGYTF. DNA of the CDR3: TGCAGCGTTGTAGGCAGGGCCTCTAACTATGGCTACACCTTC.

This clonotype was observed a few times. This rearrangement joins TRBV12-3 or TRBV12-4 to TRBJ2-7; the D is unclear. The CDR3 runs 12 residues. Deletions cut 5 bases from V and 5 bases from J, with 10 bases between. CDR3 coding DNA: TGTGCCAGCAGTCTGATCCGCGACGAGCAGTACTTC. Translation: CASSLIRDEQYF.

The V call is TRBV20-1, the J call TRBJ1-4; unclear D gene. Trimming removed 0 bases at V and 3 bases at J, with 5 bases between. From germline, CDR1 is DFQATT and CDR2 SNEGSKA (reference sequence). The CDR3 runs 13 residues. CDR3 residues: CSAREFPNEKLFF. CDR3 nucleotides: TGCAGTGCTAGAGAATTTCCTAATGAAAAACTGTTTTTT.

The chain joins TRBV15 to TRBJ2-4; TRBD1 agrees at 10 bases. The DNA matches TRBJ2-7 better at its end, which makes the J call doubtful. Germline assignment: CDR1 LNHNV and CDR2 YYDKDF (reference sequence). The CDR3 runs 17 residues. This CDR3 reads CATSPSAETGGFNEQYF. CDR3 in DNA: TGTGCCACCAGCCCCTCTGCGGAGACAGGGGGCTTCAACGAGCAGTACTTC.

The J gene is TRBJ1-4, the V gene TRBV6-5, with D perhaps TRBD1 (6 bases). V was pared by 0 bases and J by 8 bases, with 13 bases between. This CDR3 spans 15 amino acids. Per the germline V gene, CDR1 is MNHEY and CDR2 is SVGAGI. The CDR3: CASSYSEGGGEKLFF. The CDR3 nucleotides are TGTGCCAGCAGTTACTCAGAGGGGGGAGGCGAAAAACTGTTTTTT.

This clonotype was observed a handful of times. The chain links TRBV6-2 or TRBV6-3 to TRBJ1-5; no reliable D call. CDR1 and CDR2 from the germline V gene are MNHEY and SVGEGT. Trimming took 2 bases from V and 2 from J, leaving 10 bases between them. This CDR3 is built from 15 residues. The CDR3 bases are TGTGCCAGCAGTTACAGCAGTATTGGCAATCAGCCCCAGCATTTT. It translates to CASSYSSIGNQPQHF.

The chain uses TRBV20-1 and TRBJ2-3; 10 bases are a match to TRBD2. Trimming took 5 bases from V and 5 from J; bases not matched to a gene: 7. CDR1 DFQATT and CDR2 SNEGSKA come from the germline V gene (reference sequence). This CDR3 contains 14 residues. The CDR3 coding sequence is TGCAGTGCTGATAGCGGGGGGTCTGGAGATACGCAGTATTTT. Amino acid sequence: CSADSGGSGDTQYF.

This clonotype was recorded a few times. V is TRBV6-2 or TRBV6-3 and J is TRBJ2-7; 7 positions match TRBD2. The CDR3 runs 15 residues. From germline, CDR1 is MNHEY and CDR2 SVGEGT. After removal of 5 bases from V and 1 base from J, the junction contained 8 bases not matched to a gene. The CDR3 here is CASSHNWRGSYEQYF. The DNA for the CDR3 is TGTGCCAGCAGTCACAATTGGCGGGGGTCCTACGAGCAGTACTTC.

The chain combines TRBV6-2 or TRBV6-3 with TRBJ2-1; D gene uncertain. V was trimmed by 2 bases and J by 9 bases, leaving 8 bases between them. Germline V gene data show CDR1 as MNHEY and CDR2 as SVGEGT. The CDR3 totals 12 residues. The CDR3 loop reads CASSYGTIEQFF. DNA of the CDR3: TGTGCCAGCAGTTACGGAACAATTGAGCAGTTCTTC.

The V gene is TRBV9, the J gene TRBJ2-7, with TRBD2 identical over 8 bases. The last part of the DNA fits TRBJ2-5 better; the J call may be wrong. The CDR3 consists of 15 residues. CDR1 and CDR2 from the germline V gene are SGDLS and YYNGEE. The CDR3 spells CASSVVAGGKVTQYF. CDR3 in DNA: TGTGCCAGCAGCGTAGTGGCGGGGGGTAAAGTGACCCAGTACTTC.

The rearrangement uses TRBV24-1 and TRBJ2-5; 7 bases align to TRBD1. V was clipped by 5 bases and J by 11 bases; unmatched bases: 10. The germline CDR1 and CDR2 sequences are KGHDR and SFDVKD. CDR3 length: 13 amino acids. The CDR3 DNA reads as TGTGCCACCAGTGCCTGGACAGGAATTGAGCAGTACTTC. Amino acid sequence: CATSAWTGIEQYF.

The gene calls are TRBV29-1 and TRBJ1-2; the D gene is possibly TRBD1 (6 bases). V was clipped by 4 bases and J by 4 bases, with 10 bases between them. This CDR3 spans 12 amino acids. Germline-derived CDR1 and CDR2 are SQVTM and ANQGSEA. The CDR3 region has the DNA TGCAGCGTTGGGGACAATTCCTATGGCTACACCTTC. As protein: CSVGDNSYGYTF.

The CDR3 region is CASSRPLTPSGGQPTYEQYF. CDR3 sequence (DNA): TGTGCCAGCAGTCGCCCCCTTACTCCTAGCGGGGGCCAACCGACCTACGAGCAGTACTTC. V is TRBV27 and J is TRBJ2-7; 10 nucleotides line up with TRBD2. Unmatched junction bases numbered 21, after V lost 5 bases and J lost 2 bases. The CDR3 runs to 20 residues. Germline loops: CDR1 MNHEY, CDR2 SMNVEV (reference sequence).

The rearrangement uses TRBV13 and TRBJ2-7; D gene unclear. V was clipped by 2 bases and J by 7 bases, with 12 bases between them. Looked up from germline, CDR1 is PRHDT and CDR2 is FYEKMQ (reference sequence). The CDR3 contains 13 residues. The CDR3 sequence: CASSLRFRNEQYF. CDR3 bases: TGTGCCAGCAGCTTAAGATTTAGGAATGAGCAGTACTTC. The full variable domain, rest sourced from reference TRBV13 and TRBJ2-7, is AAGVIQSPRHLIKEKRETATLKCYPIPRHDTVYWYQQGPGQDPQFLISFYEKMQSDKGSIPDRFSAQQFSDYHSELNMSSLELGDSALYFCASSLRFRNEQYFGPGTRLTVT.

The chain employs TRBV2 and TRBJ1-4; D remains ambiguous. The germline gives CDR1 SNHLY, CDR2 FYNNEI. The CDR3 is 14 amino acids. V gave up 6 bases and J gave up 2 bases, with 10 bases separating them. Written as DNA, the CDR3 is TGTGCCAGCAGAGAGGTCGGCACTAATGAAAAACTGTTTTTT. This translates into CASREVGTNEKLFF.

This clonotype was seen only a few times. The rearrangement links TRBV10-1 to TRBJ2-1; D unresolved. Trimming pared 0 bases from V and 12 bases from J, leaving 12 bases between. There are 13 residues in the CDR3. CDR1 and CDR2 (germline): WNHNN, SYGVQD (reference sequence). CDR3 bases: TGCGCCAGCAGTGAGTCGGGCATTCCTGGGCAGTTCTTC. As protein: CASSESGIPGQFF.